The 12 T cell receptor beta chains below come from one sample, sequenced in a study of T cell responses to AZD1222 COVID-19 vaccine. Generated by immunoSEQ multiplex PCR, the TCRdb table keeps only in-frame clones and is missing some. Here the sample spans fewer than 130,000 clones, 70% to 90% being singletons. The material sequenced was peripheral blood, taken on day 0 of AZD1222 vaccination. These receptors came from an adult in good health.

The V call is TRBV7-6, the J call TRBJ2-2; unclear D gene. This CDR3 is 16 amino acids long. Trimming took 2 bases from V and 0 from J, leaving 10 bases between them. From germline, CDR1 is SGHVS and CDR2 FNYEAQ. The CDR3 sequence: CASSLSVPANTGELFF. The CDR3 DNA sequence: TGTGCCAGCAGCTTATCCGTACCGGCGAACACCGGGGAGCTGTTTTTT.

The CDR3 region is CAWTPGQVGYTF. In nucleotides, the CDR3 is TGTGCCTGGACCCCCGGACAGGTAGGCTACACCTTC. The rearrangement links TRBV30 to TRBJ1-2; 7 bases map to TRBD1. V gave up 4 bases and J gave up 8 bases; unmatched junction bases: 7. CDR1 and CDR2 from the germline V gene are GTSNPN and SVGIG (reference sequence). The CDR3 sequence is 12 residues long.

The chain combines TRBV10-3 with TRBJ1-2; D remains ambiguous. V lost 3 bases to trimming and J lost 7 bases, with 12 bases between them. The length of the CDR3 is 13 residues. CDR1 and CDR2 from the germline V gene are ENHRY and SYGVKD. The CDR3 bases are TGTGCCATCAGTGACATGCACGGGGTTGGCTACACCTTC. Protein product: CAISDMHGVGYTF.

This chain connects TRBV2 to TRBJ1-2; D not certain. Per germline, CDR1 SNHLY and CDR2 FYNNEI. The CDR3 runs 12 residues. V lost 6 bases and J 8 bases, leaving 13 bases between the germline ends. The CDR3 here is CASSPAIRGYTF. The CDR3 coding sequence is TGTGCCAGCAGCCCCGCCATCAGAGGCTACACCTTC.

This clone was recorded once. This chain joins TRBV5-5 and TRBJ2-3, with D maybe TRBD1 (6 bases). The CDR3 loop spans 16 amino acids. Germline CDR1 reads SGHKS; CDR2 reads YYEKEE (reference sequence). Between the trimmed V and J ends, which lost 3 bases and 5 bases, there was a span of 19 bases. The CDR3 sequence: CASSSVGTSIGDTQYF. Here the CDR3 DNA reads TGTGCCAGCAGCTCCGTCGGGACATCCATTGGAGATACGCAGTATTTT.

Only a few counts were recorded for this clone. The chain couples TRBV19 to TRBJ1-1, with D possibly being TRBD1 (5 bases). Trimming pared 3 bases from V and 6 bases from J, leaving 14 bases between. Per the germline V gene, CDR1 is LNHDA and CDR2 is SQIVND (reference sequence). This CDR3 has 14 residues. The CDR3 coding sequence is TGTGCCAGTAGTATTGCGAGGGGAAAGGCTGAAGCTTTCTTT. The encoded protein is CASSIARGKAEAFF.

The DNA for the CDR3 is TGCGCCAGCAGCCCCTCCTCGAGGTTCATAGATACGCAGTATTTT. Amino acids: CASSPSSRFIDTQYF. V usage is TRBV5-1 and J usage is TRBJ2-3; no reliable D call. V was pared by 4 bases and J by 5 bases, with 17 bases between. Germline V gene lookup returns CDR1 SGHRS and CDR2 YFSETQ. CDR3 length: 15 residues.

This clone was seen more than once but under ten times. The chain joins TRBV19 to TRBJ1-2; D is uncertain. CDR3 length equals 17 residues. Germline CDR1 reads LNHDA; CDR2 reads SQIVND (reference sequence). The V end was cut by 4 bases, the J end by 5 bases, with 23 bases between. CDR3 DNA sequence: TGTGCCAGTAGTAAAAGATCTACGCAGAGTACACTATATGGCTACACCTTC. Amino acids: CASSKRSTQSTLYGYTF.

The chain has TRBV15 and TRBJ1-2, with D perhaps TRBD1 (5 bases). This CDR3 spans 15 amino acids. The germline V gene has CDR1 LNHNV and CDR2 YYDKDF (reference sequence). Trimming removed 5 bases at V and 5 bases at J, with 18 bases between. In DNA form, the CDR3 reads TGTGCCACCAGCCGGGCAGGCAGGGAGAGGTATGGCTACACCTTC. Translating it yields CATSRAGRERYGYTF.

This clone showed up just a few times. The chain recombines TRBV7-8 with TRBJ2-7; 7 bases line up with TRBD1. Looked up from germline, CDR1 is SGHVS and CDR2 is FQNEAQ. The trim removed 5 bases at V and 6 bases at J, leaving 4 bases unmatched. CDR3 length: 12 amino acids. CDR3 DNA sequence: TGTGCCAGCAGCCTTACAGGGGCCGAGCAGTACTTC. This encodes CASSLTGAEQYF.

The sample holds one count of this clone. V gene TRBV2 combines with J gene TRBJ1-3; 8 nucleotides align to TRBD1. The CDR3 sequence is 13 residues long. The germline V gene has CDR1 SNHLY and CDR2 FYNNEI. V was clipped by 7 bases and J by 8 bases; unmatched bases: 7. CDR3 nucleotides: TGTGCCAGCACCGAGGACAGGGCGTACACCATATATTTT. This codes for CASTEDRAYTIYF. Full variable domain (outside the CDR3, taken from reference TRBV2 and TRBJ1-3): EPEVTQTPSHQVTQMGQEVILRCVPISNHLYFYWYRQILGQKVEFLVSFYNNEISEKSEIFDDQFSVERPDGSNFTLKIRSTKLEDSAMYFCASTEDRAYTIYFGEGSWLTVV.

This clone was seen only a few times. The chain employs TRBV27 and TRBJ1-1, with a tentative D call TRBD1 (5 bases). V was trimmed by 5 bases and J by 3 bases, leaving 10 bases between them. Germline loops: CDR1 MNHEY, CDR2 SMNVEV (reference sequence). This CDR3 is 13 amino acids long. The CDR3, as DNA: TGTGCCAGCAGTGAAGACAGAGACACTGAAGCTTTCTTT. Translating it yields CASSEDRDTEAFF.